The present entry profiles one T cell receptor beta chain with its context. Its target is not known. The V end was cut by 3 bases, the J end by 9 bases, with 13 bases between. The length of the CDR3 is 13 residues. The germline gives CDR1 SGDLS, CDR2 YYNGEE. Using immunoSEQ multiplex PCR, the repertoire was profiled, and TCRdb retains in-frame clones only, with some absent. The table shows about 56,000 clones, with approximately 80% occurring only once. The data are from a study of OX40 agonist ivuxolimab in advanced cancers. Overall study context: Patients' therapy was ivuxolimab, an antibody that acts as an agonist of OX40 (CD134). A mean age of roughly 62 years, range about 20 to 79, was recorded, and around 85% were male.

Overall study findings and caveats: Nonresponders included some who also had low normalized T-cell clonal expansion.

Sequenced here: CD4+ or CD8+ T cells sorted from blood, sampled in a trial of the OX40 agonist ivuxolimab. The TCR was taken from an adult with an advanced solid tumor such as melanoma, head and neck, liver or kidney cancer. The chain joins TRBV9 to TRBJ2-1, with D perhaps matching TRBD2 (6 bases). The CDR3 is CASSAGTQSEQFF. The CDR3 DNA is TGTGCCAGCAGCGCCGGGACTCAAAGTGAGCAGTTCTTC.